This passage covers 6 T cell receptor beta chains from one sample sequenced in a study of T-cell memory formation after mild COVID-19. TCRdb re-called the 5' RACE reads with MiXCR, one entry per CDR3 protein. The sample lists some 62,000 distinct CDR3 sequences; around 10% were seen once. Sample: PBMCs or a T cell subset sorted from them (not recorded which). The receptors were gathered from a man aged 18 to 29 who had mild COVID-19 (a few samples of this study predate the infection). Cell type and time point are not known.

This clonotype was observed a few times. CDR3 loop: CASSLAGGVGDTQYF. The CDR3 nucleotides are TGTGCCAGCAGCCTGGCGGGGGGGGTCGGAGATACGCAGTATTTT. The chain recombines TRBV7-9 with TRBJ2-3; TRBD2 aligns across 9 bases. Germline V lookup: CDR1 SEHNR, CDR2 FQNEAQ (reference sequence). The CDR3 spans 15 residues. The V gene end was trimmed by 5 bases and the J gene end by 5 bases; junction bases not matched to a gene: 8.

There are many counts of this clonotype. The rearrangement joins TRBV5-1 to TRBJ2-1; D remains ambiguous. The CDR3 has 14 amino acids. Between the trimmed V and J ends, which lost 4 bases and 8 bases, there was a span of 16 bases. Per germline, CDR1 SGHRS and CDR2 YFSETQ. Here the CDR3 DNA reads TGCGCCAGCAGCCTGGGGATGTCTAATCATGAGCAGTTCTTC. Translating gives CASSLGMSNHEQFF.

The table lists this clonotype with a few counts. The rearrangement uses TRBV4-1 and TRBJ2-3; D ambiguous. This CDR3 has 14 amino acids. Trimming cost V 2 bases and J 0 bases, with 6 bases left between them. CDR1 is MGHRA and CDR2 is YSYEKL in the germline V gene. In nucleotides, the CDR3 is TGCGCCAGCAGCCAATTAGGGAGCACAGATACGCAGTATTTT. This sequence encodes CASSQLGSTDTQYF.

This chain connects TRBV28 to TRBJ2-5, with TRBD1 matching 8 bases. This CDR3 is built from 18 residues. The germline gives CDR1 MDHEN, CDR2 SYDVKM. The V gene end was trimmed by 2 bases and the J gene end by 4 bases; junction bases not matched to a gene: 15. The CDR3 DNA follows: TGTGCCAGCAGTTTAAATCCGCCCGGACAGGGAATTTTAGAGACCCAGTACTTC. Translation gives CASSLNPPGQGILETQYF.

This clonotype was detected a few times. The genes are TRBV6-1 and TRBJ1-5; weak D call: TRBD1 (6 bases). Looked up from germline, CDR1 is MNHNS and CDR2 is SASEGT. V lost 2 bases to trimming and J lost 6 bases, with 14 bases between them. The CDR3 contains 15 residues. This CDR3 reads CASSELRGGGQPQHF. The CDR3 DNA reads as TGTGCCAGCAGTGAACTAAGGGGGGGCGGTCAGCCCCAGCATTTT.

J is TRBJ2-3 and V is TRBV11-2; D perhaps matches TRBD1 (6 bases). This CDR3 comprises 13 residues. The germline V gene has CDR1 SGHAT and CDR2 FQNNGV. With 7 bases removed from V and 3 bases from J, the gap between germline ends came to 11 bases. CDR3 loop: CASTGQLTDTQYF. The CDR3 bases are TGTGCCAGCACCGGACAGTTAACAGATACGCAGTATTTT.